This T cell receptor (beta chain) derives from a study of vaccination effects on CD4 cells after COVID-19. Study-wide context: Sample collection from a couple of convalescent patients occurred 16 days and one week before vaccination. Whole-study results and caveats: After vaccination, at late timepoints, clones induced by infection and by vaccine contracted markedly.

On this clone: Its antigen is still unknown.

Only in-frame clones appear in the TCRdb table, and some are missing; sequencing was by immunoSEQ multiplex PCR. The data contain 45,000 to 60,000 clones, about 70% of them singletons. This CDR3 region has 14 residues. Trimming cost V 2 bases and J 12 bases; bases outside gene matches: 11. Looked up from germline, CDR1 is SGHAT and CDR2 is FQDESV (reference sequence). On approximately day 9 of culture, CD4+ T cells were separated out. This person's SARS-CoV-2 infection, confirmed by PCR, occurred between March and December 2020. The material sequenced was CD4+ T cells from PBMCs cultured without peptide, taken before COVID-19 vaccination. The chain is built from TRBV11-1 and TRBJ2-7, with TRBD1 matching over 9 bases. This clonotype originated in a human donor who had a prior SARS-CoV-2 infection. CDR3 nucleotide sequence: TGTGCCAGCAGCTTACCGGGACAGGGAGCCCTCCCGTACTTC. Residues: CASSLPGQGALPYF.